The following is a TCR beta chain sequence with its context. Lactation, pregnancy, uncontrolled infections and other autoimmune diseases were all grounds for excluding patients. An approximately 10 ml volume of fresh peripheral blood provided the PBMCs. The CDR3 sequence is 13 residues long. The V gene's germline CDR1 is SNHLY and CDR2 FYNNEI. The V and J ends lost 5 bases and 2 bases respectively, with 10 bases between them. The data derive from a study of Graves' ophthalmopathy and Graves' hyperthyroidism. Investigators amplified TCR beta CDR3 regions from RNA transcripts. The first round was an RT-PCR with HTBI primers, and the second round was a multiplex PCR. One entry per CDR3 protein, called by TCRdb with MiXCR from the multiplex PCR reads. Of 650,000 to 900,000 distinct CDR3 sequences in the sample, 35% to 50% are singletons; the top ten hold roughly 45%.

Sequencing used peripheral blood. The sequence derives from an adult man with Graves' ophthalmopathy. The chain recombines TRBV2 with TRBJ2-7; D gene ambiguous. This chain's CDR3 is CASSLSPPYEQYF. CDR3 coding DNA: TGTGCCAGCAGTTTGTCACCCCCCTACGAGCAGTACTTC.